The present T cell receptor beta chain was sequenced within a study of T-cell memory formation after mild COVID-19. Each CDR3 protein gets one entry after TCRdb re-called the 5' RACE reads with MiXCR. The data show 470,000 or so distinct CDR3 sequences, roughly 17% seen once. This clonotype was observed many times. Germline V gene data show CDR1 as SGHRS and CDR2 as YFSETQ. V lost 5 bases and J 1 base, leaving 8 bases between the germline ends. The CDR3 consists of 13 residues. The TCR sequence derives from a young man who had mild COVID-19 (a few samples of this study predate the infection). Cell type and time point are not known. Material: PBMCs or a T cell subset sorted from them (not recorded which). The chain has TRBV5-1 and TRBJ2-3, with D perhaps TRBD2 (6 bases). The CDR3 sequence is CASSGEGTDTQYF. In nucleotides, the CDR3 is TGCGCCAGCAGTGGGGAGGGCACAGATACGCAGTATTTT.